This T cell receptor (beta chain) originates from a study of cytomegalovirus exposure and HLA in healthy donors. Trimming took 3 bases from V and 8 from J; bases not matched to a gene: 14. From germline, CDR1 is SGDLS and CDR2 YYNGEE. The length of the CDR3 is 16 residues. Primers for the PCR totalled 60 Vbeta and 13 Jbeta. Generated by immunoSEQ multiplex PCR, the TCRdb table keeps only in-frame clones and is missing some. Found here are more than 80,000 clones, roughly 82% of them singletons; the top ten hold 1.6%. Sequencing input: PBMCs. This clonotype was obtained from a man aged 50 to 60 in good health and CMV-seronegative. The chain couples TRBV9 to TRBJ1-2; 9 bases are a match to TRBD1. CDR3 nucleotide sequence: TGTGCCAGCAGCGGGATCGCATCGACAGGGGGTCAAGGCTACACCTTC. Its translation is CASSGIASTGGQGYTF. The entire variable domain, with the rest obtained from reference TRBV9 and TRBJ1-2, is as follows: DSGVTQTPKHLITATGQRVTLRCSPRSGDLSVYWYQQSLDQGLQFLIQYYNGEERAKGNILERFSAQQFPDLHSELNLSSLELGDSALYFCASSGIASTGGQGYTFGSGTRLTVV.